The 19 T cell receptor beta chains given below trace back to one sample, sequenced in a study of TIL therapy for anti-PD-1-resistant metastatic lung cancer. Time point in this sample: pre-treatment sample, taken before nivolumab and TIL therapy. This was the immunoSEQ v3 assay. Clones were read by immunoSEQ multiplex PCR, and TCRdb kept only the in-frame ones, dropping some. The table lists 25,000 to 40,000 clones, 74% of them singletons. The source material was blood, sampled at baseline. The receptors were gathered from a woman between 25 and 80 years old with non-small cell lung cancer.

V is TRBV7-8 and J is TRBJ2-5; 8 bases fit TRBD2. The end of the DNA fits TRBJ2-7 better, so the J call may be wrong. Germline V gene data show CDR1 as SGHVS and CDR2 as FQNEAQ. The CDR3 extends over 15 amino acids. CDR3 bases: TGTGCCAGCAGCCTAAGGCGGGAGGTTGCCTACGAGCAGTACTTC. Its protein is CASSLRREVAYEQYF.

CDR3 coding DNA: TGTGCCAGCAGCCTCATGCGAGAGGGACCCTACGAGCAGTACTTC. The encoded protein is CASSLMREGPYEQYF. The J gene is TRBJ2-7, the V gene TRBV4-2; possibly TRBD1 or TRBD2 for D (5 bases each). The germline V gene has CDR1 LGHNA and CDR2 YNFKEQ. CDR3 length equals 15 residues. V was clipped by 4 bases and J by 2 bases, with 15 bases between them.

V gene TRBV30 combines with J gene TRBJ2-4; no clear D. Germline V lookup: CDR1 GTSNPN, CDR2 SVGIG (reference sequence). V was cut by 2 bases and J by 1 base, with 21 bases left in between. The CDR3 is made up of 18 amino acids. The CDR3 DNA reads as TGTGCCTGGAGTCGAGTGGCCGGATTAGCCGGGGCCAAAAACATTCAGTACTTC. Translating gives CAWSRVAGLAGAKNIQYF.

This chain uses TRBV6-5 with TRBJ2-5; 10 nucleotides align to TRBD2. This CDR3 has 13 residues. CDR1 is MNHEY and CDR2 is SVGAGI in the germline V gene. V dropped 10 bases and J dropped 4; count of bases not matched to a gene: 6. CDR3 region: CATSGGGGETQYF. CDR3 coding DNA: TGTGCCACGAGCGGGGGGGGTGGAGAGACCCAGTACTTC.

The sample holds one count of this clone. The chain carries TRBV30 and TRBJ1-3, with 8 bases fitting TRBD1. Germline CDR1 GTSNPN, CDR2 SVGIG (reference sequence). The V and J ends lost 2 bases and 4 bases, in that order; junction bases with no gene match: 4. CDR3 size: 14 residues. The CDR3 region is CAWSWSGGGNTIYF. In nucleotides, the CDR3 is TGTGCCTGGAGTTGGTCAGGGGGCGGAAACACCATATATTTT. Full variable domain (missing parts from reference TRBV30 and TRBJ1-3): SQTIHQWPATLVQPVGSPLSLECTVEGTSNPNLYWYRQAAGRGLQLLFYSVGIGQISSEVPQNLSASRPQDRQFILSSKKLLLSDSGFYLCAWSWSGGGNTIYFGEGSWLTVV.

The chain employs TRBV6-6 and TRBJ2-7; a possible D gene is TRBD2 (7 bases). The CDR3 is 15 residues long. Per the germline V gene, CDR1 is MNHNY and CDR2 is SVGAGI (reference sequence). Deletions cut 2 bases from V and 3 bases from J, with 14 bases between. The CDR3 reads CASSYIKGEGYEQYF. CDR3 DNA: TGTGCCAGCAGTTACATAAAGGGGGAGGGCTACGAGCAGTACTTC.

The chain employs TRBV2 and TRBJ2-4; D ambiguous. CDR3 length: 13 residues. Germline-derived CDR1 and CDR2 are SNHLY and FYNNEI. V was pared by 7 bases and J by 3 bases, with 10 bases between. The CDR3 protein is CASIRLGKNIQYF. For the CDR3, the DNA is TGTGCCAGCATACGATTGGGCAAAAACATTCAGTACTTC.

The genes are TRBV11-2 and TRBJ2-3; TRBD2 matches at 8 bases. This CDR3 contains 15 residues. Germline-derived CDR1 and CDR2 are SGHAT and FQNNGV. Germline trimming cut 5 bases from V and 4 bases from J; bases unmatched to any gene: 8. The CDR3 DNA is TGTGCCAGCAGCCTTTCGCGGGAGGCTGCAGATACGCAGTATTTT. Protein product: CASSLSREAADTQYF.

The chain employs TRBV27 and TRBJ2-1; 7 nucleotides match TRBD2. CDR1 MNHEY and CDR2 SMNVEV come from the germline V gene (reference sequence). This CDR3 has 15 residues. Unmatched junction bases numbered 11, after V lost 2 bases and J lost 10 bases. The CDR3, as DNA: TGTGCCAGCAGTTTAATGGTGGGAGGGCCCGGGGAGCAGTTCTTC. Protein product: CASSLMVGGPGEQFF.

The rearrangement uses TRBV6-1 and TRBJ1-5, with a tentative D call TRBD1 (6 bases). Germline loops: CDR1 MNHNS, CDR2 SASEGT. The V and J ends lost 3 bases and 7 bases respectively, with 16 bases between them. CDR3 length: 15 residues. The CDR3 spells CASSEAGGRGQPQHF. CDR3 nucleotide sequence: TGTGCCAGCAGTGAGGCGGGGGGGCGAGGGCAGCCCCAGCATTTT.

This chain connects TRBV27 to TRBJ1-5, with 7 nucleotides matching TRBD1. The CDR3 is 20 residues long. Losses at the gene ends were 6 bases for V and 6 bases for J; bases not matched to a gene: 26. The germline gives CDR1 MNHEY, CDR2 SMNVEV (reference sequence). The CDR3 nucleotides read TGTGCCAGCAGCTCCCACAAAGGGGGCCCGCAAAATTTAGGCATTCAGCCCCAGCATTTT. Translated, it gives CASSSHKGGPQNLGIQPQHF.

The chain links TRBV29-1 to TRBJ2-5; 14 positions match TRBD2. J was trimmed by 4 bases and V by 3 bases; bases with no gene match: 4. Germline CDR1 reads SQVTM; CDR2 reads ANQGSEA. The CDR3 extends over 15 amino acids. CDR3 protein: CSVETSGRAGETQYF. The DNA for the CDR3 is TGCAGCGTTGAGACTAGCGGGAGGGCCGGAGAGACCCAGTACTTC.

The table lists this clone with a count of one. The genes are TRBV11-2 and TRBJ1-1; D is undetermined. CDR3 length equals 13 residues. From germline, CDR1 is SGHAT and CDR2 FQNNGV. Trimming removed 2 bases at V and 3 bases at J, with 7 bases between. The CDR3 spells CASSLIVDTEAFF. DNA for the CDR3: TGTGCCAGCAGCTTAATTGTGGACACTGAAGCTTTCTTT.

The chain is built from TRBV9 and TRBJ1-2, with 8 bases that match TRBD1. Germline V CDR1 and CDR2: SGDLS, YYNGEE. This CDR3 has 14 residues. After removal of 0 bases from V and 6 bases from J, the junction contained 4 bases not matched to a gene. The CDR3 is CASSVEPGGDGYTF. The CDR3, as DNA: TGTGCCAGCAGCGTAGAACCAGGGGGCGATGGCTACACCTTC.

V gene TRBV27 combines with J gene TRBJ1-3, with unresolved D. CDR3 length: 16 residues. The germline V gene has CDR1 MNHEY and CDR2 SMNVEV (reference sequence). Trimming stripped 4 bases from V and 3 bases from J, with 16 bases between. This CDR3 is CASSSVKVGGGNTIYF. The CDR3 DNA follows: TGTGCCAGCAGTTCCGTAAAGGTTGGAGGTGGAAACACCATATATTTT.

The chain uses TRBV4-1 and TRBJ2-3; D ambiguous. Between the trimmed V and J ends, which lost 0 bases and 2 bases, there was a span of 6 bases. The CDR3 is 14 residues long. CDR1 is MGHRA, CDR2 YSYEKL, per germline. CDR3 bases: TGCGCCAGCAGCCAAGATATGGACACAGATACGCAGTATTTT. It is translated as CASSQDMDTDTQYF.

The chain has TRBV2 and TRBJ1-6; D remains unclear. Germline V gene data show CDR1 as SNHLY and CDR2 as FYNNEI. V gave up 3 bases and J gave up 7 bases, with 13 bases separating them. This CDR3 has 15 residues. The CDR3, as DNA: TGTGCCAGCAGTGATAGAGTTCAAAACAATTCACCCCTCCACTTT. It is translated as CASSDRVQNNSPLHF.

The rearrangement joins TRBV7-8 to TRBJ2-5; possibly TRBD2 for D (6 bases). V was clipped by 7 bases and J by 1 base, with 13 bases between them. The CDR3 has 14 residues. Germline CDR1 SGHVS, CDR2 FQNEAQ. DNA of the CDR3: TGTGCCAGCACCGAGAGGCGGGGCCAAGAGACCCAGTACTTC. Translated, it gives CASTERRGQETQYF.

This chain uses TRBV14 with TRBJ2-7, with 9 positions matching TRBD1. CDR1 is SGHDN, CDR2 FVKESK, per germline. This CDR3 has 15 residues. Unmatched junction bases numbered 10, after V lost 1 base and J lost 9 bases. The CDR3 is CASSQVGTGPYGQYF. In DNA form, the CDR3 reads TGTGCCAGCAGCCAAGTTGGGACAGGGCCCTATGGGCAGTACTTC.